The present T cell receptor (beta chain) was sequenced within a study of T cell responses to AZD1222 COVID-19 vaccine. Assay used: immunoSEQ multiplex PCR; TCRdb lists only in-frame clones, some missing. This table has 140,000 or so clones, 80% to 95% appearing once. V was trimmed by 2 bases and J by 6 bases, leaving 12 bases between them. The CDR3 extends over 14 amino acids. Per the germline V gene, CDR1 is SGHRS and CDR2 is YFSETQ. The genes are TRBV5-1 and TRBJ1-5; D might be TRBD1 (5 bases). This TCR derives from an adult in good health. Sequences were derived from peripheral blood, sampled on day 0 of AZD1222 vaccination. The CDR3 DNA is TGCGCCAGCAGCTTAACGGGGGTGGGTCAGCCCCAGCATTTT. Its protein is CASSLTGVGQPQHF.